This TCR beta chain was found in a study of CD8+ T cells in alopecia areata. Once RNA had been extracted, it was reverse transcribed into cDNA to act as the sequencing template. Profiled with immunoSEQ multiplex PCR; TCRdb holds only in-frame clones, not every one. Reported are about 300,000 clones, none seen only once; the ten largest carry 0.9% to 1.5%. This clone was picked up a small number of times. Genes here carry mouse names. The read halts 4 residues ahead of the CDR3 end, with the missing end drawn from the germline J gene. Losses at the gene ends were 0 bases for V and 4 bases for J; bases not matched to a gene: 3. The germline gives CDR1 LGHNA, CDR2 YNLKQL (reference sequence). The CDR3 is made up of 15 amino acids. Scientists pooled cutaneous lymph node cells and sorted them on CD4, CD8alpha, NKG2D, NKG2ACE and other markers.

The chain couples TRBV5 to TRBJ2-1, with 7 bases fitting TRBD2. This sequence originates from a C3H/HeJ mouse with alopecia areata. Strain haplotype at MHC: H2-k. The source material was CD4+ T cells sorted from a lymph node. This CDR3 reads CASSQDWGRYAEQFF. The covered CDR3 bases are TGTGCCAGCAGCCAAGACTGGGGGAGGTATGCT.